The sequence of this TCR beta chain was determined in a study of blood T cells in healthy people across ages. Whole-study findings and limits: A strong correlation was seen between TCR beta diversity and naive T cell percentage. Unknown CMV status may confound age-related changes in expanded clones.

This clonotype was seen only a few times. Its matching antigen is unknown. The donors, healthy Caucasians from Russia, were aged about 6 to 90. Every sample had a minimum of 6.5 million PBMCs isolated. A second PCR of roughly 7 to 11 cycles used a sample-barcoded 5' primer and a J-beta primer mix. In TCRdb, the 5' RACE reads were re-called with MiXCR into one record per CDR3 protein. The table has 1,800,000 or so distinct CDR3 sequences, about two fifths seen once; the top ten hold about 23%. The TCR comes from a human donor in good health. Source material: blood.

The CDR3 here is CATSRGMDRPQHF. As DNA, the CDR3 is TGTGCCACCAGCAGAGGTATGGATCGGCCCCAGCATTTT. The V call is TRBV15, the J call TRBJ1-5; D not resolved. There are 13 residues in the CDR3. The V gene's germline CDR1 is LNHNV and CDR2 YYDKDF (reference sequence). Trimming stripped 1 base from V and 9 bases from J, with 10 bases between.